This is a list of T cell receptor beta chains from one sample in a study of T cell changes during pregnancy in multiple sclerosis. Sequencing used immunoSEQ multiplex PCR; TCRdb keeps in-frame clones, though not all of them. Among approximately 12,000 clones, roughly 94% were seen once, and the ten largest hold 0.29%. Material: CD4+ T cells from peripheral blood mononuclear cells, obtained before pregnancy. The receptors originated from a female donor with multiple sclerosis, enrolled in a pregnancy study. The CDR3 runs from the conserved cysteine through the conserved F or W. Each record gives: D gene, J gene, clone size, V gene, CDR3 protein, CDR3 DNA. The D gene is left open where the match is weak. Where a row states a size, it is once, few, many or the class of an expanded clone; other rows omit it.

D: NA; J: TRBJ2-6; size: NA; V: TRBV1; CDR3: CTSCAQSRANVLTF; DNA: TGCACCAGCTGTGCACAAAGTCGGGCCAACGTCCTGACTTTC
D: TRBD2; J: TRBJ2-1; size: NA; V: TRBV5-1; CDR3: CASSRATSGGANEQFF; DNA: TGCGCCAGCAGCCGCGCCACTAGCGGGGGGGCCAATGAGCAGTTCTTC
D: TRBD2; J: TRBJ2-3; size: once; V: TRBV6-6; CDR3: CASRPRGDTDTQYF; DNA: TGTGCCAGCCGGCCGCGGGGGGACACAGATACGCAGTATTTT
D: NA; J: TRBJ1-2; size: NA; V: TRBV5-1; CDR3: CASSQMQGKYGYTF; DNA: TGCGCCAGCAGCCAGATGCAGGGGAAATATGGCTACACCTTC
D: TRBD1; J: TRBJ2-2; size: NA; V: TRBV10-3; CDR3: CAIRKTGGANTGELFF; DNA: TGTGCCATCAGAAAGACAGGGGGCGCGAACACCGGGGAGCTGTTTTTT
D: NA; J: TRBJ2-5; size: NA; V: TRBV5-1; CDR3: CASSPDRGETQYF; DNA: TGCGCCAGCAGCCCCGACCGGGGGGAGACCCAGTACTTC
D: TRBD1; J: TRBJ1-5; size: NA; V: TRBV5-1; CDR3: CASSLGSHTGDNQPQHF; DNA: TGCGCCAGCAGCTTGGGGTCCCATACAGGGGACAATCAGCCCCAGCATTTT
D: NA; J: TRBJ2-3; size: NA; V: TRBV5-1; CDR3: CASSLLPGGTDTQYF; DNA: TGCGCCAGCAGCTTGCTCCCGGGGGGCACAGATACGCAGTATTTT
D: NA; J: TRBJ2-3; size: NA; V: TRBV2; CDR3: CASSINTDTQYF; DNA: TGTGCCAGCAGCATCAACACAGATACGCAGTATTTT
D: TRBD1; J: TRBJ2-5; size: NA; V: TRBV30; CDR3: CAWSVRVGTGLMETQYF; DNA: TGTGCCTGGAGTGTACGGGTAGGGACAGGGCTCATGGAGACCCAGTACTTC
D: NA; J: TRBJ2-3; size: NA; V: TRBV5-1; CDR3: CASTWGLSEDTQYF; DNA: TGCGCCAGCACCTGGGGCTTAAGCGAAGATACGCAGTATTTT
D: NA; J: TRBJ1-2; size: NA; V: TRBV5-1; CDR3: CASSLPTENGYTF; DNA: TGCGCCAGCAGCCTACCTACGGAGAATGGCTACACCTTC
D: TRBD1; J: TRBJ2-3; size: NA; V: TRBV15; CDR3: CATSSGDRGREDTQYF; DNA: TGTGCCACCAGCAGCGGGGACAGGGGGCGAGAAGATACGCAGTATTTT
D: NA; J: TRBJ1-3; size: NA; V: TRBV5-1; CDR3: CASSSRPSDAGNTIYF; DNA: TGCGCCAGCAGCTCCAGACCAAGCGACGCGGGAAACACCATATATTTT
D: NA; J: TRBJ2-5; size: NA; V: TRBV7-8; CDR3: CASSSTVLRETKETQYF; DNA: TGTGCCAGCAGCTCCACGGTTCTACGGGAAACTAAAGAGACCCAGTACTTC
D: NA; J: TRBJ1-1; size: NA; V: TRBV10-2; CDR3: CASSESGDTEAFF; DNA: TGCGCCAGCAGTGAGTCAGGGGACACTGAAGCTTTCTTT
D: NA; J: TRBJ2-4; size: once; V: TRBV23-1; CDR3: CASSHRAGQLAKNIQYF; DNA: TGCGCCAGCAGTCACCGCGCCGGACAGCTAGCCAAAAACATTCAGTACTTC
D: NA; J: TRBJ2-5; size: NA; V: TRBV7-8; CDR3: CASSLPKQETQYF; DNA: TGTGCCAGCAGCTTACCCAAACAAGAGACCCAGTACTTC
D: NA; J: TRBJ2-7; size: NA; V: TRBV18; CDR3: CASSPNHRGGVYEQYF; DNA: TGTGCCAGCTCACCAAATCACCGAGGGGGAGTCTACGAGCAGTACTTC
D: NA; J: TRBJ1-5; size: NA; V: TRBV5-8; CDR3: CASSTPNQPQHF; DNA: TGTGCCAGCAGCACACCCAATCAGCCCCAGCATTTT
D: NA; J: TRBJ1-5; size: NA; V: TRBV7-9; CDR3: CASSLAHGGSGGNQPQHF; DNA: TGTGCCAGCAGCTTAGCGCACGGTGGATCAGGTGGCAATCAGCCCCAGCATTTT
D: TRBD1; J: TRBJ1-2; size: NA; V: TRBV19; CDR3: CASSTVRLRGGRNYGYTF; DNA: TGTGCCAGTAGTACTGTACGACTTAGAGGGGGCCGCAACTATGGCTACACCTTC
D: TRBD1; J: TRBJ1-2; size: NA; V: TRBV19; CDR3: CASSLDRAGGYTF; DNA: TGTGCCAGTAGCCTAGACAGGGCAGGCGGCTACACCTTC
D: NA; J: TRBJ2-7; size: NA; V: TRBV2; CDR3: CASRTDTYEQYF; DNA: TGTGCCAGCAGGACGGACACCTACGAGCAGTACTTC
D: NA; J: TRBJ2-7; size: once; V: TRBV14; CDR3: CASSQKWGELYEQYF; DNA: TGTGCCAGCAGCCAAAAGTGGGGGGAACTTTACGAGCAGTACTTC
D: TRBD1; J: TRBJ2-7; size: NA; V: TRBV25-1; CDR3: CASSSQMTGGMYF; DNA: TGTGCCAGCAGCTCCCAAATGACAGGGGGTATGTACTTC
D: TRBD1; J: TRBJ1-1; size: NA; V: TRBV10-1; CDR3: CASGPTGTANTEAFF; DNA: TGCGCCAGCGGGCCAACCGGGACAGCGAACACTGAAGCTTTCTTT
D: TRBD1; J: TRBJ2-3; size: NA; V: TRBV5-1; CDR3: CASSHPRTGKSTDTQYF; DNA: TGCGCCAGCAGTCATCCACGGACAGGGAAAAGCACAGATACGCAGTATTTT